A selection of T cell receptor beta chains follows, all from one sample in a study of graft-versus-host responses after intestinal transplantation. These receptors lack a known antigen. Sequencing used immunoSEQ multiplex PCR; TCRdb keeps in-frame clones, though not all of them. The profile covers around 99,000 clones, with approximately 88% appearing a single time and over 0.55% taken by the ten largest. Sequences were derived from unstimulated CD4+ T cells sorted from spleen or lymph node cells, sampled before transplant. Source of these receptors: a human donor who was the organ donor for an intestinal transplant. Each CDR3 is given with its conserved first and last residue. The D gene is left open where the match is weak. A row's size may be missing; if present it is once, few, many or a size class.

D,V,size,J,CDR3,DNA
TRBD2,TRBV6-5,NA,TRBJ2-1,CASSYWAGGLDNEQFF,TGTGCCAGCAGTTACTGGGCGGGAGGGCTCGACAATGAGCAGTTCTTC
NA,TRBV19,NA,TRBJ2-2,CASSGWTPITGELFF,TGTGCCAGTAGTGGGTGGACTCCTATCACCGGGGAGCTGTTTTTT
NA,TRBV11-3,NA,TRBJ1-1,CASSTGLTEAFF,TGTGCCAGCAGCACCGGACTGACTGAAGCTTTCTTT
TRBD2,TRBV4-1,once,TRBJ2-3,CASSQSPWRGESTDTQYF,TGCGCCAGCAGCCAATCTCCCTGGCGGGGGGAAAGCACAGATACGCAGTATTTT
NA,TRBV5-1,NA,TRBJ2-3,CASSPSGAGDRHTQYF,TGCGCCAGCAGCCCGAGCGGGGCAGGGGACCGGCATACGCAGTATTTT
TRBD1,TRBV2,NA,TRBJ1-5,CASRSDRGRVDQPQHF,TGTGCCAGCAGGTCGGACAGGGGGCGCGTAGATCAGCCCCAGCATTTT
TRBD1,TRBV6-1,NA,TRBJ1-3,CASGRQGIAGNTIYF,TGTGCCAGCGGAAGACAGGGCATAGCTGGAAACACCATATATTTT
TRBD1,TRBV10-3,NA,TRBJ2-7,CAISPRDRGYEQYF,TGTGCCATCAGTCCCCGGGACAGGGGTTACGAGCAGTACTTC
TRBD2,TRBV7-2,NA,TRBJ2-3,CASSLAGLASSTDTQYF,TGTGCCAGCAGCTTAGCTGGACTAGCCTCTAGCACAGATACGCAGTATTTT
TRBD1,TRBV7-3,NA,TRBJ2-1,CASSPRTGNEQFF,TGTGCCAGCAGCCCCCGGACAGGGAATGAGCAGTTCTTC
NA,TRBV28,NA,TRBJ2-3,CASSPITDTQYF,TGTGCCAGCAGCCCTATCACAGATACGCAGTATTTT
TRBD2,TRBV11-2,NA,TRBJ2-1,CASSKGLAGGVEQFF,TGTGCCAGCAGCAAGGGACTAGCGGGAGGGGTTGAGCAGTTCTTC
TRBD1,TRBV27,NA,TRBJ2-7,CASSYLPAGQGYYEQYF,TGTGCCAGCAGTTACTTACCCGCGGGACAGGGTTACTACGAGCAGTACTTC
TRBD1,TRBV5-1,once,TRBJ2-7,CASSYGQGHEQYF,TGCGCCAGCAGCTACGGACAGGGCCACGAGCAGTACTTC
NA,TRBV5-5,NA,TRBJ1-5,CASSLGRAGNQPQHF,TGTGCCAGCAGCTTGGGTAGGGCAGGCAATCAGCCCCAGCATTTT
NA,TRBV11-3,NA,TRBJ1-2,CASSPGGVGYTF,TGTGCCAGCAGCCCCGGAGGGGTTGGCTACACCTTC
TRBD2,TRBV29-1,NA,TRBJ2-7,CSAGGGYNEQYF,TGCAGCGCCGGGGGGGGCTACAACGAGCAGTACTTC
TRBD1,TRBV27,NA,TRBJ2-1,CASQQGAGSYNEQFF,TGTGCCAGCCAGCAGGGGGCGGGGTCCTACAATGAGCAGTTCTTC
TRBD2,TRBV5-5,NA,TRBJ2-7,CASSLDRGGRPAYEQYF,TGTGCCAGCAGCTTGGATCGGGGCGGGAGACCTGCCTACGAGCAGTACTTC
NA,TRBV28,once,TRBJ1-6,CASSINNSPLHF,TGTGCCAGCAGTATCAATAATTCACCCCTCCACTTT
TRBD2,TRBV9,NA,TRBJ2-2,CASSVSLAEGTGELFF,TGTGCCAGCAGCGTATCACTAGCGGAGGGGACCGGGGAGCTGTTTTTT
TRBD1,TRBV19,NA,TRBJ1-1,CASSRGPVTEAFF,TGTGCCAGTAGCAGGGGGCCGGTCACTGAAGCTTTCTTT
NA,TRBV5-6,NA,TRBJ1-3,CASSLQGSSGNTIYF,TGTGCCAGCAGCTTGCAGGGTTCCTCTGGAAACACCATATATTTT
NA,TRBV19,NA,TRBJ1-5,CASSWDSNQPQHF,TGTGCCAGTAGCTGGGATAGCAATCAGCCCCAGCATTTT
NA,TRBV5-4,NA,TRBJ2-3,CASSPPGQGTDTQYF,TGTGCCAGCAGCCCGCCGGGACAAGGCACAGATACGCAGTATTTT
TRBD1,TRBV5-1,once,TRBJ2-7,CASSLETGTVYEQYF,TGCGCCAGCAGCTTGGAGACGGGGACAGTCTACGAGCAGTACTTC
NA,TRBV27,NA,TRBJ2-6,CASSLSRPMPSGANVLTF,TGTGCCAGCAGTTTATCTCGCCCTATGCCCTCTGGGGCCAACGTCCTGACTTTC
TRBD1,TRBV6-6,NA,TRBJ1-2,CARSGTGPYGYTF,TGTGCCCGCTCCGGGACAGGCCCCTATGGCTACACCTTC
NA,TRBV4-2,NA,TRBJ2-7,CASSQDVQAREQYF,TGTGCCAGCAGCCAAGATGTCCAAGCTCGCGAGCAGTACTTC